The 20 T cell receptor beta chains below come from one sample, sequenced in a study of blood T cell repertoires in COVID-19. TCRdb's table, derived via immunoSEQ multiplex PCR, lists solely in-frame clones and lacks some. Seen here are 110,000 to 150,000 clones, around 80% observed once, and the top ten hold around 5.5%. The sequenced sample was PBMCs or T cells enriched from blood (not recorded which). These receptors were collected from a woman aged 45-65 years who had recovered from COVID-19.

The V and J genes are TRBV11-1 and TRBJ1-6, with D possibly matching TRBD1 (6 bases). The CDR3 runs to 14 residues. The germline CDR1 and CDR2 sequences are SGHAT and FQDESV (reference sequence). V gave up 5 bases and J gave up 8 bases, with 13 bases separating them. In DNA, the CDR3 is TGTGCCAGCAGCCCCCAGGGGTTGCATTCACCCCTCCACTTT. Residues: CASSPQGLHSPLHF.

The chain employs TRBV11-1 and TRBJ2-2; a possible D gene is TRBD2 (5 bases). V shed 5 bases and J shed 7 bases, with 17 bases lying between them. CDR1 and CDR2 (germline): SGHAT, FQDESV (reference sequence). The CDR3 contains 15 residues. The CDR3 DNA reads TGTGCCAGCAGCGGAACGGGTCGGGGAATCGGGGAGCTGTTTTTT. Protein: CASSGTGRGIGELFF.

This chain joins TRBV6-5 and TRBJ1-1; the match to TRBD1 covers 7 bases. In germline, CDR1 is MNHEY, CDR2 SVGAGI. CDR3 length equals 13 residues. Trimming at V came to 1 base and at J to 8 bases, leaving 4 bases not matched to a gene. CDR3 sequence (DNA): TGTGCCAGCAGTTACTTTGACAGGGAGGAAGCTTTCTTT. Amino acids: CASSYFDREEAFF.

This chain joins TRBV7-9 and TRBJ2-3; 8 nucleotides line up with TRBD1. This CDR3 is 15 amino acids long. Looked up from germline, CDR1 is SEHNR and CDR2 is FQNEAQ (reference sequence). Trimming took 5 bases from V and 3 from J; bases not matched to a gene: 7. CDR3 region: CASSQRQGRTDTQYF. CDR3 in DNA: TGTGCCAGCAGCCAACGACAGGGGAGGACAGATACGCAGTATTTT.

This clone was found a few times. V usage is TRBV27 and J usage is TRBJ1-2; 7 nucleotides agree with TRBD1. V shed 6 bases and J 4 bases; nucleotides not matched to a gene: 8. Germline CDR1 reads MNHEY; CDR2 reads SMNVEV (reference sequence). The CDR3 contains 14 residues. Here the CDR3 DNA reads TGTGCCAGCAGGATGACAGGGAACCTCTATGGCTACACCTTC. It codes for CASRMTGNLYGYTF.

The chain combines TRBV28 with TRBJ1-5; TRBD1 aligns across 9 bases. Germline lookup yields CDR1 MDHEN and CDR2 SYDVKM. The CDR3 has 14 residues. J was trimmed by 4 bases and V by 6 bases; bases with no gene match: 4. The CDR3 DNA reads as TGTGCCAGCAGCCAGGGACAGGGAAATCAGCCCCAGCATTTT. Its protein is CASSQGQGNQPQHF.

This clone was detected only a few times. The chain carries TRBV5-1 and TRBJ2-1; 8 nucleotides match TRBD1. The ends lost 4 bases at V and 4 bases at J; junction bases unmatched: 7. The germline CDR1 and CDR2 sequences are SGHRS and YFSETQ. The CDR3 consists of 15 residues. Written as DNA, the CDR3 is TGCGCCAGCAGCCTGACACAGGGGGTGTACAATGAGCAGTTCTTC. As protein: CASSLTQGVYNEQFF.

This clone showed up just a few times. V usage is TRBV3-1 (or the pseudogene TRBV3-2) and J usage is TRBJ2-7; 11 nucleotides match TRBD1. The V gene end was trimmed by 0 bases and the J gene end by 0 bases; junction bases not matched to a gene: 7. CDR1 and CDR2 from the germline V gene are LGHDT and YNNKEL (reference sequence). The CDR3 loop spans 18 amino acids. The CDR3: CASSQDLYGTGGSYEQYF. The CDR3 DNA sequence: TGTGCCAGCAGCCAAGATCTTTATGGGACAGGGGGCTCCTACGAGCAGTACTTC.

The V gene is TRBV11-2, the J gene TRBJ2-7; maybe TRBD2 (5 bases). Per germline, CDR1 SGHAT and CDR2 FQNNGV. CDR3 length equals 14 residues. The V and J ends lost 1 base and 7 bases respectively, with 14 bases between them. Here the CDR3 DNA reads TGTGCCAGCAGCTTAGGGCCGACCGGGGTAGAGCAGTACTTC. This gives the protein CASSLGPTGVEQYF.

CDR3 DNA sequence: TGTGCCAGCAGCTCCCCAGGCGGGACAGTGGGAAACACCATATATTTT. Translation: CASSSPGGTVGNTIYF. The gene calls are TRBV7-3 and TRBJ1-3; 7 positions match TRBD1. Germline V gives CDR1 SGHTA, CDR2 FQGTGA. This CDR3 has 16 amino acids. The trim removed 4 bases at V and 4 bases at J, leaving 10 bases unmatched.

The V call is TRBV2, the J call TRBJ2-3, with 13 nucleotides matching TRBD2. CDR3 length: 16 amino acids. V gave up 4 bases and J gave up 3 bases; unmatched junction bases: 4. The germline gives CDR1 SNHLY, CDR2 FYNNEI. The CDR3 spells CASSAPTSGGTDTQYF. The CDR3 nucleotides read TGTGCCAGCAGTGCCCCGACTAGCGGGGGGACAGATACGCAGTATTTT.

The V and J genes are TRBV6-5 and TRBJ1-6; no clear D gene. With 6 bases removed from V and 6 bases from J, the gap between germline ends came to 3 bases. The length of the CDR3 is 11 residues. CDR1 MNHEY and CDR2 SVGAGI come from the germline V gene. DNA of the CDR3: TGTGCCAGCAGCAGTAATTCACCCCTCCACTTT. Translating it yields CASSSNSPLHF.

In DNA form, the CDR3 reads TGCGCCACCTCGAGCGGAGGGTCCAATCAGCCCCAGCATTTT. This translates into CATSSGGSNQPQHF. The V gene is TRBV10-1, the J gene TRBJ1-5; D unresolved. Germline loops: CDR1 WNHNN, CDR2 SYGVQD (reference sequence). CDR3 length equals 14 residues. V was trimmed by 10 bases and J by 3 bases, leaving 16 bases between them.

The CDR3 coding sequence is TGCGCCAGCAGCCAAGCGGTACAGGGTTATGGCTACACCTTC. The encoded protein is CASSQAVQGYGYTF. The rearrangement joins TRBV4-1 to TRBJ1-2, with a tentative D call TRBD1 (6 bases). Per the germline V gene, CDR1 is MGHRA and CDR2 is YSYEKL. CDR3 size: 14 residues. Trimming took off 1 base at V and 5 bases at J, with 11 bases between the two ends.

This clone was observed many times. V gene TRBV28 combines with J gene TRBJ2-4; 13 bases map to TRBD2. V trimming: 5 bases; J trimming: 0 bases; junction bases outside the gene matches: 7. CDR3 size: 18 residues. The germline CDR1 and CDR2 sequences are MDHEN and SYDVKM. CDR3: CASSATSGGLLAKNIQYF. CDR3 nucleotides: TGTGCCAGCAGTGCGACTAGCGGGGGGCTACTAGCCAAAAACATTCAGTACTTC.

In this sample, this clone turned up a few times. The sample carries other DNA sequences with the same CDR3. The V and J genes are TRBV18 and TRBJ2-7, with unresolved D. Trimming removed 3 bases from V and 3 bases from J, with 3 bases in between. The CDR3 totals 11 residues. Germline V gene data show CDR1 as KGHSH and CDR2 as LQKENI. CDR3 amino acids: CASSPYYEQYV. The CDR3 region has the DNA TGTGCCAGCTCACCCTACTACGAGCAGTACGTC.

The chain employs TRBV5-1 and TRBJ2-2; TRBD1 aligns across 8 bases. Germline CDR1 and CDR2: SGHRS and YFSETQ. Trimming at V came to 4 bases and at J to 4 bases, leaving 12 bases not matched to a gene. CDR3 size: 17 residues. DNA for the CDR3: TGCGCCAGCAGCACTCTCTCATATGGACAGGGCACCGGGGAGCTGTTTTTT. This translates into CASSTLSYGQGTGELFF.

This rearrangement joins TRBV5-1 to TRBJ1-2; D might be TRBD1 (5 bases). Looked up from germline, CDR1 is SGHRS and CDR2 is YFSETQ. The CDR3 consists of 14 residues. Trimming took 4 bases from V and 5 from J, leaving 15 bases between them. The CDR3 DNA sequence: TGCGCCAGCAGCCCAGTCGGGGGTCTTTATGGCTACACCTTC. It encodes CASSPVGGLYGYTF.

The chain recombines TRBV27 with TRBJ1-1; 7 nucleotides agree with TRBD1. The V gene end was trimmed by 5 bases and the J gene end by 4 bases; junction bases not matched to a gene: 22. Looked up from germline, CDR1 is MNHEY and CDR2 is SMNVEV (reference sequence). This CDR3 comprises 19 residues. CDR3 nucleotides: TGTGCCAGCAGTCCCTCAAACCGCAGGGATCCGTCAGGGGGCACTGAAGCTTTCTTT. This translates into CASSPSNRRDPSGGTEAFF.

V and J are TRBV27 and TRBJ2-1; 11 bases line up with TRBD2. The germline gives CDR1 MNHEY, CDR2 SMNVEV (reference sequence). The V and J ends lost 6 bases and 0 bases, in that order; junction bases with no gene match: 10. CDR3 size: 18 residues. The CDR3, as DNA: TGTGCCAGCAGGCTCGGGCTAGCGGGGGGAAGCTCCTACAATGAGCAGTTCTTC. It is translated as CASRLGLAGGSSYNEQFF.